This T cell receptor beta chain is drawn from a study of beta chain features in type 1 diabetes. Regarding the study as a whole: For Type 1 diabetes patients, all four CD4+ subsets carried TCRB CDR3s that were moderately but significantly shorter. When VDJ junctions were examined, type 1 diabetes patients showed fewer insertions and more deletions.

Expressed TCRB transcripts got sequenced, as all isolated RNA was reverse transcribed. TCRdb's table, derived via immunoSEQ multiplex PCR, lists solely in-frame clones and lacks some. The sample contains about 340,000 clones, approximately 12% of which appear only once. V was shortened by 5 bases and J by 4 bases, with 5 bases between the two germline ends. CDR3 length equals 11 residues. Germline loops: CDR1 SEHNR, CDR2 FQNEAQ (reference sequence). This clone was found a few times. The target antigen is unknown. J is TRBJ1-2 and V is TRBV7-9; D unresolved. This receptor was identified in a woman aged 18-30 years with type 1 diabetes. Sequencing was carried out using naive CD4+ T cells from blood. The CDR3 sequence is CASSTIYGYTF. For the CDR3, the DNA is TGTGCCAGCAGCACTATCTATGGCTACACCTTC.